This T cell receptor (beta chain) was documented in a study of blood T cells in healthy people across ages. The CDR3 contains 15 residues. V trimming: 1 base; J trimming: 8 bases; junction bases outside the gene matches: 6. Germline V CDR1 and CDR2: ENHRY, SYGVKD. General study results and limits: There was a strong correlation between TCR beta diversity and naive T cell percentage. Donors of long life had a larger count of naive CD4+ cells and greater diversity than aged donors. No conclusive comparison of naive versus antigen-experienced cells was possible with unsorted PBMCs.

Researchers collected about 9.7 milliliters of peripheral blood from every single donor. PCR was performed a second time for about 6 to 12 cycles using a sample-barcoded 5' primer and a J-beta primer mix. Using its own MiXCR run on the 5' RACE reads, TCRdb lists one record per CDR3 protein. This table holds fewer than 750,000 distinct CDR3 sequences, under 55% found once. As regards this clonotype: The antigen is not known.

Sequenced input: blood. The receptor comes from an elderly man in good health. The chain has TRBV10-3 and TRBJ2-1; TRBD1 aligns across 9 bases. The CDR3 spells CAISELGQGGDEQFF. The CDR3 coding sequence is TGTGCCATCAGTGAGTTGGGACAGGGAGGCGATGAGCAGTTCTTC.